What follows is one TCR beta chain and its context. This sample was included in a study of blood T cell repertoires in COVID-19. Looking at the study overall: COVID-19 samples, acute and convalescent, were from the United States, Italy and Spain. PBMCs, B-cell-depleted T cells, or T cells were the source of the cDNA or gDNA that made up the material.

V shed 0 bases, J shed 10 bases, and the junction held 12 bases outside the gene matches. The CDR3 length is 19 residues. Germline V gives CDR1 KGHSH, CDR2 LQKENI. Original analysis: From reference gene primer amplification, estimates of nucleated cell counts were derived. Measured with immunoSEQ multiplex PCR; TCRdb has only the in-frame clones, and not every one. V and J calls and clone size follow that table, whereas D and trimming were derived from the DNA. The sample carries hundreds of thousands of clones, approximately 84% recorded once. This receptor was obtained from a woman of 80 years or more with acute or convalescent COVID-19. The chain carries TRBV18 and TRBJ2-1; TRBD2 matches 16 bases. The sequencing sample was made of peripheral blood. The CDR3 here is CASSPPGLAGGSVASEQFF. The CDR3 DNA sequence: TGTGCCAGCTCACCACCGGGACTAGCGGGGGGGTCCGTTGCATCGGAGCAGTTCTTC.